The 22 T cell receptor beta chains listed next were all sequenced from one sample in a study of T-cell memory formation after mild COVID-19. One entry per CDR3 protein results from TCRdb running MiXCR on the 5' RACE reads. The table includes more than 85,000 distinct CDR3 sequences, around 10% detected once. The sample consisted of PBMCs or a T cell subset sorted from them (not recorded which). These receptors all stem from a man between 18 and 29 years old who had mild COVID-19 (a few samples of this study predate the infection). Cell type and time point are not known.

This clonotype is medium-sized within its sample. The V and J genes are TRBV6-2 or TRBV6-3 and TRBJ2-2; 9 positions match TRBD1. V lost 3 bases to trimming and J lost 8 bases; unmatched junction nucleotides: 10. The CDR3 has 16 amino acids. Germline values: CDR1 MNHEY, CDR2 SVGEGT. CDR3 region: CASSYGTGRATGELFF. The DNA for the CDR3 is TGTGCCAGCAGTTATGGGACAGGGCGAGCGACAGGGGAGCTGTTTTTT.

The chain links TRBV28 to TRBJ1-3, with D perhaps matching TRBD1 (6 bases). The CDR3 has 14 amino acids. Germline CDR1 and CDR2: MDHEN and SYDVKM. Trimming removed 8 bases at V and 3 bases at J, with 14 bases between. CDR3 nucleotides: TGTGCCAGCGGCCCACAGGGACTTGGAAACACCATATATTTT. This sequence encodes CASGPQGLGNTIYF.

V and J are TRBV29-1 and TRBJ2-2; D unresolved. Germline loops: CDR1 SQVTM, CDR2 ANQGSEA. V lost 4 bases to trimming and J lost 4 bases, with 7 bases between them. The CDR3 extends over 12 amino acids. In DNA, the CDR3 is TGCAGCGTTGTATGGAGCACCGGGGAGCTGTTTTTT. Residues: CSVVWSTGELFF.

The rearrangement links TRBV6-1 to TRBJ2-7, with 7 bases aligning to TRBD2. The V gene end was trimmed by 2 bases and the J gene end by 6 bases; junction bases not matched to a gene: 7. The germline gives CDR1 MNHNS, CDR2 SASEGT. The CDR3 runs 14 residues. DNA for the CDR3: TGTGCCAGCAGTGAATTCCCTGGGGGGGTCGAGCAGTACTTC. Its protein product is CASSEFPGGVEQYF.

The chain uses TRBV6-5 and TRBJ2-1; a weak D match, TRBD2 (5 bases). Germline V gives CDR1 MNHEY, CDR2 SVGAGI. The V gene lost 2 bases and the J gene lost 4 bases, with 6 bases spanning the gap. There are 13 residues in the CDR3. CDR3 bases: TGTGCCAGCAGTTACCCGGGATACAATGAGCAGTTCTTC. Protein sequence: CASSYPGYNEQFF.

This clonotype has more than one count but fewer than ten. This chain connects TRBV27 to TRBJ2-7; 8 nucleotides align to TRBD1. CDR3 size: 12 residues. Germline V CDR1 and CDR2: MNHEY, SMNVEV (reference sequence). The ends lost 9 bases at V and 6 bases at J; junction bases unmatched: 7. The CDR3 DNA sequence: TGTGCCAGTAGACAGGGGACATCCGAGCAGTACGTC. It codes for CASRQGTSEQYV.

In its sample, this clonotype was seen many times. The chain joins TRBV5-5 to TRBJ2-7; 8 nucleotides align to TRBD1. The CDR3 contains 15 residues. Germline V CDR1 and CDR2: SGHKS, YYEKEE (reference sequence). V gave up 0 bases and J gave up 2 bases; unmatched junction bases: 4. In DNA, the CDR3 is TGTGCCAGCAGCTTGGCCTGGACAGGGACCTACGAGCAGTACTTC. Translated: CASSLAWTGTYEQYF.

This clonotype was detected ten times or more. The V and J genes are TRBV7-9 and TRBJ2-3; the D gene is possibly TRBD2 (6 bases). This CDR3 spans 16 amino acids. The V and J ends lost 3 bases and 2 bases respectively, with 15 bases between them. Germline CDR1 and CDR2: SEHNR and FQNEAQ (reference sequence). The CDR3 here is CASSFQGLNPTDTQYF. In DNA form, the CDR3 reads TGTGCCAGCAGCTTCCAGGGACTCAACCCCACAGATACGCAGTATTTT.

The chain recombines TRBV9 with TRBJ1-2, with D perhaps matching TRBD1 (5 bases). With 4 bases removed from V and 8 bases from J, the gap between germline ends came to 9 bases. The CDR3 sequence is 11 residues long. CDR1 is SGDLS and CDR2 is YYNGEE in the germline V gene. The CDR3 DNA sequence: TGTGCCAGCAGCCTCCAGGGAGGCTACACCTTC. It specifies CASSLQGGYTF.

This clonotype has ten or more counts. J is TRBJ2-5 and V is TRBV7-9; 8 nucleotides line up with TRBD2. The CDR3 sequence is 16 residues long. CDR1 is SEHNR, CDR2 FQNEAQ, per germline (reference sequence). The trim removed 1 base at V and 2 bases at J, leaving 6 bases unmatched. CDR3 nucleotide sequence: TGTGCCAGCAGCTTAGTCGGGGGGGTCGTACAAGAGACCCAGTACTTC. This gives the protein CASSLVGGVVQETQYF.

This chain uses TRBV7-3 with TRBJ2-1, with D perhaps given as TRBD1 or TRBD2 (5 bases each). V shed 1 base and J shed 9 bases, with 10 bases lying between them. The germline V gene has CDR1 SGHTA and CDR2 FQGTGA. The CDR3 is 13 residues long. CDR3 residues: CASSLIVGGEQFF. The CDR3 coding sequence is TGTGCCAGCAGCTTAATAGTTGGGGGTGAGCAGTTCTTC. Supplemented by reference TRBV7-3 and TRBJ2-1, the full variable domain reads GAGVSQTPSNKVTEKGKYVELRCDPISGHTALYWYRQSLGQGPEFLIYFQGTGAADDSGLPNDRFFAVRPEGSVSTLKIQRTERGDSAVYLCASSLIVGGEQFFGPGTRLTVL.

The CDR3 sequence: CSVFYANTGELFF. The CDR3 DNA follows: TGCAGCGTTTTCTACGCGAACACCGGGGAGCTGTTTTTT. The chain joins TRBV29-1 to TRBJ2-2, with D unresolved. Trimming cost V 5 bases and J 0 bases, with 7 bases left between them. The CDR3 has 13 amino acids. Looked up from germline, CDR1 is SQVTM and CDR2 is ANQGSEA.

This sequence joins TRBV4-3 and TRBJ2-3, with D uncertain. Trimming took 0 bases from V and 2 from J, leaving 9 bases between them. The germline CDR1 and CDR2 sequences are LGHNA and YSLEER. The CDR3 has 15 residues. The CDR3 DNA reads TGCGCCAGCAGCCAAGATAGGCAGATCACAGATACGCAGTATTTT. Amino acid sequence: CASSQDRQITDTQYF.

This clonotype appeared a few times. V and J are TRBV2 and TRBJ2-7; 9 bases align to TRBD1. Germline loops: CDR1 SNHLY, CDR2 FYNNEI. V was clipped by 6 bases and J by 5 bases; unmatched bases: 14. The CDR3 sequence is 16 residues long. CDR3 region: CASSESLTGGLDEQYF. The CDR3 region has the DNA TGTGCCAGCAGCGAATCCTTGACAGGGGGGTTAGACGAGCAGTACTTC.

This clonotype was seen more than once but under ten times. The chain is built from TRBV4-1 and TRBJ2-3; D possibly uses TRBD1 or TRBD2 (5 bases each). Germline CDR1 MGHRA, CDR2 YSYEKL. CDR3 length: 15 amino acids. Deletions cut 1 base from V and 3 bases from J, with 11 bases between. The CDR3 coding sequence is TGCGCCAGCAGCCAAGCTGGGACCGGGACAGATACGCAGTATTTT. It codes for CASSQAGTGTDTQYF.

V is TRBV7-9 and J is TRBJ2-7, with a weak D call TRBD2 (5 bases). The length of the CDR3 is 14 residues. V was cut by 3 bases and J by 3 bases, with 12 bases left in between. Looked up from germline, CDR1 is SEHNR and CDR2 is FQNEAQ (reference sequence). The CDR3 sequence: CASSFRRSHYEQYV. The CDR3 DNA reads TGTGCCAGCAGCTTCAGGAGGTCCCACTACGAGCAGTACGTC.

In this sample, this clonotype turned up a few times. The CDR3 here is CATSDFRGFQETQYF. The DNA for the CDR3 is TGTGCCACCAGTGATTTCCGGGGGTTCCAAGAGACCCAGTACTTC. J is TRBJ2-5 and V is TRBV24-1; tentative D call: TRBD2 (6 bases). Trimming removed 1 base at V and 1 base at J, with 9 bases between. CDR3 length equals 15 residues. Germline assignment: CDR1 KGHDR and CDR2 SFDVKD.

In its sample, this clonotype was seen a few times. The V and J genes are TRBV24-1 and TRBJ2-5; 8 positions match TRBD1. Trimming took 3 bases from V and 5 from J; bases not matched to a gene: 7. This CDR3 has 15 amino acids. Germline lookup yields CDR1 KGHDR and CDR2 SFDVKD. The CDR3 bases are TGTGCCACCAGTGATGTCCAGGGGGCAGAGGAGACCCAGTACTTC. Translated: CATSDVQGAEETQYF.

The V call is TRBV7-9, the J call TRBJ2-5; weak D call: TRBD1 (5 bases). The CDR3 runs 15 residues. CDR1 and CDR2 (germline): SEHNR, FQNEAQ (reference sequence). V was cut by 3 bases and J by 2 bases, with 13 bases left in between. The CDR3 sequence is CASSLTRDVQETQYF. As DNA, the CDR3 is TGTGCCAGCAGCTTGACCAGGGATGTACAAGAGACCCAGTACTTC.

This clonotype was observed a handful of times. The chain joins TRBV20-1 to TRBJ1-3; D is unresolved. This CDR3 is built from 15 residues. From germline, CDR1 is DFQATT and CDR2 SNEGSKA (reference sequence). V was clipped by 0 bases and J by 2 bases, with 11 bases between them. The CDR3 sequence is CSAREKSFTGNTIYF. CDR3 coding DNA: TGCAGTGCTAGAGAGAAAAGTTTTACTGGAAACACCATATATTTT.

The V call is TRBV4-3, the J call TRBJ2-7; D is perhaps TRBD1 (6 bases). This CDR3 contains 15 residues. Per the germline V gene, CDR1 is LGHNA and CDR2 is YSLEER. The V gene lost 0 bases and the J gene lost 7 bases, with 16 bases spanning the gap. The CDR3 loop is CASSQDRTELREQYF. The CDR3 DNA reads TGCGCCAGCAGCCAAGATAGGACAGAACTACGGGAGCAGTACTTC.

This clonotype was found a few times. The V call is TRBV29-1, the J call TRBJ2-1, with 13 bases matching TRBD2. This CDR3 is 13 amino acids long. With V trimmed by 7 bases and J by 5 bases, 2 bases remained unmatched. CDR1 and CDR2 from the germline V gene are SQVTM and ANQGSEA. The CDR3 nucleotides read TGCAGCGCCGGACTAGCGGGGGACAATGAGCAGTTCTTC. Protein: CSAGLAGDNEQFF.